The 2 T cell receptor beta chains given below trace back to one sample, sequenced in a study of T-cell memory formation after mild COVID-19 (dated by TCRdb to the early 2020s). Libraries were prepared through 5' RACE. Instrument on record: Illumina NovaSeq 6000. The raw public data were reprocessed by TCRdb itself: fastp quality trimming at Q25, MiXCR clonotype calling, in-frame beta chains only. Each record represents a unique CDR3 protein, reported with the most common genes and DNA among its rows. Here the sample has more than 350,000 distinct CDR3 sequences; around a sixth occur a single time. Of the sample, about 22% is held by the ten largest clones. The sequenced sample consisted of PBMCs or a T cell subset sorted from them (not recorded which). The receptors were sampled from a man between 18 and 35 years old who had mild COVID-19 (a few samples of this study predate the infection). The sample titles of this study are shuffled in the database, so cell type and time point are left out; the donor was told from shared clones.

The genes are TRBV7-6 and TRBJ1-1; D is possibly TRBD1 (6 bases). The germline V gene has CDR1 SGHVS and CDR2 FNYEAQ. V shed 9 bases and J shed 3 bases, with 20 bases lying between them. The length of the CDR3 is 15 residues. CDR3 loop: CASLVGGPAYTEAFF. The CDR3 coding sequence is TGTGCCAGTCTTGTCGGGGGGCCGGCGTACACTGAAGCTTTCTTT.

The count of this clonotype is one. The J gene is TRBJ2-5, the V gene TRBV28; 11 nucleotides agree with TRBD2. CDR1 is MDHEN and CDR2 is SYDVKM in the germline V gene. The CDR3 length is 18 residues. The V gene end was trimmed by 4 bases and the J gene end by 2 bases; junction bases not matched to a gene: 12. Written as DNA, the CDR3 is TGTGCCAGCAGTTGCTTAGCGGGGGGGCCGGATGGGCAAGAGACCCAGTACTTC. This sequence encodes CASSCLAGGPDGQETQYF.